This T cell receptor (beta chain) originates from a study of PD-1 blockade in classical Hodgkin lymphoma. Study results and caveats: Relative to healthy donors, newly diagnosed patients reportedly had lower baseline TCR diversity, which was reported as lower still in relapsed/refractory patients. The CD4+ diversity rise by C4D1 was clearest in complete responders. Patients with a complete response exhibited baseline diversity comparable to newly diagnosed patients. Still unresolved is the cause of the repertoire differences, which may be disease activity or prior therapy.

Exposure to brentuximab vedotin varied, and each patient had relapsed following autologous stem cell transplantation. TCRdb's table, derived via immunoSEQ multiplex PCR, lists solely in-frame clones and lacks some. The table lists approximately 80,000 clones, around 86% of them singletons. Notes on this clone: As yet, its antigen is unknown.

Germline lookup yields CDR1 SGHVS and CDR2 FNYEAQ. V lost 0 bases to trimming and J lost 11 bases; unmatched junction nucleotides: 6. CDR3 length equals 14 residues. The TCR sequence derives from a human donor with classical Hodgkin lymphoma. This material consisted of peripheral blood mononuclear cells (PBMCs), taken at baseline. The V call is TRBV7-6, the J call TRBJ1-4; 7 nucleotides align to TRBD1. The DNA for the CDR3 is TGTGCCAGCAGCTTAGCGGCAGGGGGTAATAAACTGTTTTTT. This gives the protein CASSLAAGGNKLFF.